This T cell receptor (beta chain) was obtained from a study of CD8+CD57+ T cells in acquired aplastic anemia (dated by TCRdb to between 2018 and 2020). The study in broad terms: On average, sorted CD4+ and CD8+ cells yielded around 3.5 ug of extracted DNA, with a range of roughly 0.17 to 30 ug. The paper as a whole reports these results and caveats: Fewer than 35 CD8+ CDR3 sequences were found to be shared between patients and controls, but these sequences appeared to be highly expressed in patients and within the immunodominant clones of the patients. CD8+ Simpson's diversity did not differ significantly between patients and healthy controls (P=0.060).

In this study, sorted CD4+ and CD8+ T cells from the blood of healthy subjects and of severe aplastic anemia patients had their TCR repertoires deep-sequenced. Ficoll-Paque density gradient centrifugation was used to isolate peripheral blood mononuclear cells. CD4+ and CD8+ T cells were sorted by FACS or magnetic beads before DNA extraction. As for this clonotype: Its antigen specificity is not known. No qualities accompany the bases; no much larger clone lies one base away.

Trimming removed 5 bases from V and 9 bases from J; the gene matches leave 17 bases unexplained. The germline V gene (reference sequence) provides CDR1 SEHNR and CDR2 FQNEAQ. The CDR3, from cysteine to phenylalanine, totals 17 residues. Only the CDR3 DNA stays, 51 bases, in frame from base 1. TCR beta VDJ combination and CDR3 sequence profiling used genomic DNA as the template. An Illumina HiSeq 2000 was used for TCR repertoire sequencing. On the study's bioinformatics: TRBV/TRBJ rearrangement plots, CDR3 size and DJ length profiles, and Simpson's diversity index were used to assess repertoires. The most abundant DNA sequence in the deep sequencing data was taken as the immunodominant clone. CDR3 amino acid sequences were screened for sharing across subjects and compared with published repertoires and the VDJdb database. TCRdb trimmed public reads at Q25 via fastp, called clones via MiXCR and kept in-frame beta chains. One record per CDR3 amino acid sequence lists the most common genes and DNA. None of the V and J calls come from the authors' own analysis; TCRdb made them. Recorded for this sample are about 270,000 distinct CDR3 sequences; around 60% of them occurred a single time. The top ten clonotypes cover around 7.6% of the sample.

The sequenced material came from sorted CD4+, CD8+, or CD8+CD57+ T cells (not recorded which) from PBMCs. The chain is made from TRBV7-9 and TRBJ2-5, with 11 bases aligning to TRBD2. This clonotype originated in a human donor with severe aplastic anemia or a healthy control (not recorded which). CDR3 region: CASSRSGLADLVGAQYF. Here is the DNA: TGTGCCAGCAGCCGATCGGGACTAGCGGACCTGGTAGGAGCCCAGTACTTC.